This is a list of T cell receptor beta chains from one sample in a study of blood T cell repertoires in COVID-19. TCRdb's copy holds only in-frame clones and misses some; the assay was immunoSEQ multiplex PCR. The data contain 40,000 or so clones, just under 85% of them singletons. Sequences were obtained from peripheral blood. All receptors come from a human donor with acute or convalescent COVID-19. The donor label of this sample is uncertain. Each CDR3 is given with its conserved first and last residue. The order of the fields is J gene, clone size, CDR3 length, D gene, V gene, CDR3 protein, CDR3 DNA. D genes are given only for firm matches. Some rows mark clone size as missing; the rest say once, few, many or name a class of expanded clone.

J: TRBJ1-1
size: NA
length: 15
D: NA
V: TRBV15
CDR3: CATSRDRFGNTEAFF
DNA: TGTGCCACCAGCAGAGACAGGTTCGGGAACACTGAAGCTTTCTTT

J: TRBJ2-7
size: NA
length: 14
D: NA
V: TRBV28
CDR3: CASYSFSGQTEQYF
DNA: TGTGCCAGCTACAGTTTCAGCGGACAGACCGAGCAGTACTTC

J: TRBJ2-1
size: NA
length: 16
D: TRBD2
V: TRBV5-1
CDR3: CASSLGAGGKHLEQFF
DNA: TGCGCCAGCAGCTTAGGAGCGGGAGGGAAACACCTCGAGCAGTTCTTC

J: TRBJ2-7
size: NA
length: 15
D: TRBD1
V: TRBV7-3
CDR3: CASSRTGGSSYEQYF
DNA: TGTGCCAGCAGCCGGACAGGGGGCAGCTCCTACGAGCAGTACTTC

J: TRBJ2-4
size: NA
length: 15
D: NA
V: TRBV7-8
CDR3: CASSLDGTTKNIQYF
DNA: TGTGCCAGCAGCTTAGATGGGACAACGAAAAACATTCAGTACTTC

J: TRBJ2-4
size: NA
length: 14
D: TRBD2
V: TRBV18
CDR3: CASSPGTSGTIQYF
DNA: TGTGCCAGCTCACCCGGGACTAGCGGGACCATTCAGTACTTC

J: TRBJ1-1
size: NA
length: 16
D: NA
V: TRBV28
CDR3: CASSLGGALMNTEAFF
DNA: TGTGCCAGCAGTTTAGGGGGGGCTCTCATGAACACTGAAGCTTTCTTT

J: TRBJ1-1
size: NA
length: 17
D: NA
V: TRBV6-2/TRBV6-3
CDR3: CASSLSAAIWLDTEAFF
DNA: TGTGCCAGCAGTTTATCAGCGGCAATTTGGTTGGACACTGAAGCTTTCTTT

J: TRBJ2-7
size: medium-sized
length: 15
D: TRBD1
V: TRBV7-9
CDR3: CASSLAVTGTNEQYF
DNA: TGTGCCAGCAGCTTAGCGGTGACAGGGACAAACGAGCAGTACTTC

J: TRBJ2-5
size: NA
length: 19
D: TRBD1
V: TRBV7-9
CDR3: CASSLADRGPTSYQETQYF
DNA: TGTGCCAGCAGCTTAGCGGACAGGGGCCCTACCTCGTACCAAGAGACCCAGTACTTC

J: TRBJ1-1
size: few
length: 13
D: NA
V: TRBV19
CDR3: CASSPTVNTEAFF
DNA: TGTGCCAGTAGTCCTACGGTGAACACTGAAGCTTTCTTT

J: TRBJ2-5
size: NA
length: 16
D: NA
V: TRBV5-1
CDR3: CASSLSPQGQGETQYF
DNA: TGCGCCAGCAGCTTGTCCCCTCAGGGGCAGGGGGAGACCCAGTACTTC

J: TRBJ2-3
size: NA
length: 13
D: NA
V: TRBV3-1/TRBV3-2
CDR3: CASSQGLEGTQYF
DNA: TGTGCCAGCAGCCAGGGCCTCGAGGGTACGCAGTATTTT

J: TRBJ1-1
size: NA
length: 15
D: TRBD1
V: TRBV9
CDR3: CASSARTGHNTEAFF
DNA: TGTGCCAGCAGCGCCCGGACAGGCCACAACACTGAAGCTTTCTTT

J: TRBJ1-1
size: NA
length: 17
D: NA
V: TRBV7-3
CDR3: CASSPRGGSERGTEAFF
DNA: TGTGCCAGCAGCCCCCGGGGGGGTTCTGAGAGGGGCACTGAAGCTTTCTTT

J: TRBJ1-1
size: NA
length: 15
D: TRBD1
V: TRBV5-1
CDR3: CASSLLTGEATEAFF
DNA: TGCGCCAGCAGCCTATTGACAGGGGAGGCCACTGAAGCTTTCTTT

J: TRBJ1-2
size: NA
length: 17
D: TRBD1
V: TRBV19
CDR3: CASSPGTGSLVNYGYTF
DNA: TGTGCCAGTAGTCCCGGGACAGGGAGTTTGGTCAACTATGGCTACACCTTC

J: TRBJ1-6
size: NA
length: 13
D: NA
V: TRBV2
CDR3: CASHRTNDSPLHF
DNA: TGTGCCTCCCACCGGACAAACGATTCACCCCTCCACTTT

J: TRBJ1-2
size: NA
length: 15
D: NA
V: TRBV11-2
CDR3: CASSLHPAGWDSYTF
DNA: TGTGCCAGCAGCCTCCACCCGGCAGGGTGGGATAGCTACACCTTC

J: TRBJ2-1
size: NA
length: 15
D: TRBD2
V: TRBV3-1/TRBV3-2
CDR3: CASSRLGTSSGEQFF
DNA: TGTGCCAGCAGCCGCCTCGGGACTAGTAGTGGTGAGCAGTTCTTC

J: TRBJ1-5
size: once
length: 15
D: NA
V: TRBV5-1
CDR3: CASRPNTNSNQPQHF
DNA: TGCGCCAGCAGACCAAACACAAATAGCAATCAGCCCCAGCATTTT

J: TRBJ1-4
size: NA
length: 15
D: TRBD1
V: TRBV10-3
CDR3: CAISSRGPTNEKLFF
DNA: TGTGCCATCAGTTCAAGGGGGCCAACTAATGAAAAACTGTTTTTT

J: TRBJ2-4
size: few
length: 14
D: NA
V: TRBV27
CDR3: CASSTSRGADIQYF
DNA: TGTGCCAGCAGTACCTCCCGTGGGGCGGACATTCAGTACTTC

J: TRBJ2-5
size: NA
length: 19
D: TRBD2
V: TRBV15
CDR3: CATSSPSSAGVLYQETQYF
DNA: TGTGCCACCAGCAGCCCCTCTTCAGCGGGAGTCTTGTACCAAGAGACCCAGTACTTC

J: TRBJ1-1
size: once
length: 12
D: NA
V: TRBV18
CDR3: CASSPLNTEAFF
DNA: TGTGCCAGCTCACCCCTTAACACTGAAGCTTTCTTT

J: TRBJ1-6
size: NA
length: 11
D: TRBD1
V: TRBV2
CDR3: CATEGQGHLHF
DNA: TGTGCCACCGAGGGACAGGGGCACCTCCACTTT

J: TRBJ2-1
size: NA
length: 16
D: TRBD2
V: TRBV7-3
CDR3: CASSLTGLAGKNEQFF
DNA: TGTGCCAGCAGCTTAACGGGGCTAGCGGGGAAAAATGAGCAGTTCTTC

J: TRBJ2-2
size: once
length: 15
D: TRBD2
V: TRBV7-2
CDR3: CASSLWTGGTGELFF
DNA: TGTGCCAGCAGCCTGTGGACGGGGGGCACCGGGGAGCTGTTTTTT

J: TRBJ1-2
size: NA
length: 13
D: TRBD1
V: TRBV7-3
CDR3: CASSPGQDYGYTF
DNA: TGTGCCAGCAGCCCTGGACAGGACTATGGCTACACCTTC

J: TRBJ2-3
size: NA
length: 17
D: TRBD2
V: TRBV2
CDR3: CASSGTSGRARADTQYF
DNA: TGTGCCAGCAGTGGGACTAGCGGGAGGGCTAGGGCAGATACGCAGTATTTT

J: TRBJ1-5
size: NA
length: 15
D: NA
V: TRBV3-1/TRBV3-2
CDR3: CASSQEGGKSQPQHF
DNA: TGTGCCAGCAGCCAAGAAGGGGGTAAAAGTCAGCCCCAGCATTTT

J: TRBJ2-7
size: NA
length: 14
D: TRBD2
V: TRBV28
CDR3: CASSLGTSGRPAYF
DNA: TGTGCCAGCAGTTTAGGGACTAGCGGGAGGCCCGCGTACTTC

J: TRBJ2-2
size: NA
length: 15
D: NA
V: TRBV5-1
CDR3: CASSRLGENTGELFF
DNA: TGCGCCAGCAGCCGGTTGGGAGAGAACACCGGGGAGCTGTTTTTT

J: TRBJ2-1
size: NA
length: 20
D: NA
V: TRBV28
CDR3: CASSFTTGLSIAKTYNEQFF
DNA: TGTGCCAGCAGTTTTACAACAGGGCTCAGCATAGCGAAGACCTACAATGAGCAGTTCTTC

J: TRBJ2-7
size: NA
length: 14
D: TRBD1
V: TRBV10-1
CDR3: CASKRDRTGYEQYF
DNA: TGCGCCAGCAAACGGGACAGGACCGGCTACGAGCAGTACTTC

J: TRBJ1-1
size: NA
length: 13
D: TRBD1
V: TRBV6-5
CDR3: CASSPGGGTEAFF
DNA: TGTGCCAGCAGTCCAGGGGGAGGTACTGAAGCTTTCTTT

J: TRBJ1-4
size: NA
length: 15
D: NA
V: TRBV28
CDR3: CASSSRGRVNEKLFF
DNA: TGTGCCAGCAGTTCCCGGGGGAGGGTGAATGAAAAACTGTTTTTT

J: TRBJ2-7
size: NA
length: 15
D: TRBD2
V: TRBV14
CDR3: CASSQVREPPDEQYF
DNA: TGTGCCAGCAGCCAAGTGCGGGAGCCACCGGACGAGCAGTACTTC

J: TRBJ2-5
size: NA
length: 14
D: TRBD1
V: TRBV28
CDR3: CASRLQGDPGTQYF
DNA: TGTGCCAGCAGACTCCAGGGGGATCCTGGGACCCAGTACTTC

J: TRBJ1-4
size: few
length: 14
D: TRBD1
V: TRBV15
CDR3: CATSPGQEAEKLFF
DNA: TGTGCCACCAGCCCGGGACAGGAGGCTGAAAAACTGTTTTTT

J: TRBJ2-7
size: NA
length: 15
D: NA
V: TRBV7-9
CDR3: CASSLIGRGTYEQYF
DNA: TGTGCCAGCAGCCTTATAGGTAGGGGAACCTACGAGCAGTACTTC

J: TRBJ1-5
size: NA
length: 17
D: TRBD1
V: TRBV28
CDR3: CASSRSGTGLFDQPQHF
DNA: TGTGCCAGCAGCCGTTCCGGGACAGGACTGTTCGATCAGCCCCAGCATTTT

J: TRBJ2-3
size: NA
length: 16
D: TRBD2
V: TRBV9
CDR3: CASSLRLAGGADTQYF
DNA: TGTGCCAGCAGCCTCAGACTAGCGGGAGGGGCAGATACGCAGTATTTT

J: TRBJ2-2
size: NA
length: 14
D: NA
V: TRBV5-4
CDR3: CASSLARVTGELFF
DNA: TGTGCCAGCAGCTTAGCCAGGGTTACCGGGGAGCTGTTTTTT

J: TRBJ1-6
size: NA
length: 16
D: NA
V: TRBV5-1
CDR3: CASSLTEPGGNSPLHF
DNA: TGCGCCAGCAGCTTAACAGAGCCGGGGGGAAATTCACCCCTCCACTTT

J: TRBJ2-5
size: NA
length: 12
D: NA
V: TRBV10-3
CDR3: CAISFGQETQYF
DNA: TGTGCCATCAGCTTCGGCCAAGAGACCCAGTACTTC

J: TRBJ2-2
size: few
length: 15
D: NA
V: TRBV28
CDR3: CASRISSLESGELFF
DNA: TGTGCCAGCAGAATAAGCTCCCTTGAGTCCGGGGAGCTGTTTTTT

J: TRBJ2-1
size: NA
length: 14
D: NA
V: TRBV5-1
CDR3: CASSLALQANEQFF
DNA: TGCGCCAGCAGCTTGGCTCTACAGGCGAATGAGCAGTTCTTC

J: TRBJ1-2
size: NA
length: 12
D: NA
V: TRBV19
CDR3: CASTLDNYGYTF
DNA: TGTGCCAGTACCCTAGACAACTATGGCTACACCTTC

J: TRBJ2-3
size: few
length: 16
D: TRBD1
V: TRBV11-3
CDR3: CASSSKDRGLTDTQYF
DNA: TGTGCCAGCAGCTCTAAAGACAGGGGGCTAACAGATACGCAGTATTTT

J: TRBJ2-7
size: NA
length: 16
D: NA
V: TRBV21-1
CDR3: CASSKARPGQGNEQYF
DNA: TGTGCCAGCAGCAAAGCCCGACCGGGACAGGGGAACGAGCAGTACTTC

J: TRBJ1-2
size: NA
length: 13
D: NA
V: TRBV18
CDR3: CASSPQTEVGYTF
DNA: TGTGCCAGCTCACCTCAGACAGAAGTAGGCTACACCTTC